This entry lists 5 T cell receptor beta chains sequenced from one sample in a study of shared clonotypes between healthy human individuals. The repertoire was sequenced with immunoSEQ multiplex PCR; TCRdb's copy has only in-frame clones and lacks some. This sample carries hundreds of thousands of clones, around 78% of them seen once, and the ten largest clones take around 12%. Material: PBMCs. The source of these receptors is a woman aged 35 to 49 in good health. Some clones in this sample may be carry-over from other donors' samples.

The chain combines TRBV28 with TRBJ1-1; a possible D gene is TRBD1 (5 bases). V gave up 6 bases and J gave up 4 bases, with 12 bases separating them. From germline, CDR1 is MDHEN and CDR2 SYDVKM. This CDR3 comprises 13 residues. CDR3 bases: TGTGCCAGCAGGCAGGGTTTTGGCACTGAAGCTTTCTTT. Residues: CASRQGFGTEAFF.

The chain has TRBV18 and TRBJ2-7, with D hard to call. Trimming shortened V by 1 base and J by 3 bases, and 10 bases separated the two germline ends. This CDR3 region has 14 residues. Germline-derived CDR1 and CDR2 are KGHSH and LQKENI. CDR3 sequence reads: CASSPRRESYEQYF. The CDR3 coding sequence is TGTGCCAGCTCACCACGAAGAGAGAGCTACGAGCAGTACTTC.

As regards this clone: A far larger clone is just one base off, so this is likely a read error. V usage is TRBV30 and J usage is TRBJ1-1; D remains ambiguous. The germline gives CDR1 GTSNPN, CDR2 SVGIG (reference sequence). This CDR3 has 17 amino acids. CDR3 bases: TGTGCCTGGAGCGCCAGTCTTACCTCAACCTTGGGCACTGAAGCTTCCTTT. It specifies CAWSASLTSTLGTEASF. The full variable domain, rest sourced from reference TRBV30 and TRBJ1-1, is SQTIHQWPATLVQPVGSPLSLECTVEGTSNPNLYWYRQAAGRGLQLLFYSVGIGQISSEVPQNLSASRPQDRQFILSSKKLLLSDSGFYLCAWSASLTSTLGTEASFGQGTRLTVV.

Ten or more counts support this clone. V gene TRBV7-6 combines with J gene TRBJ1-1; D uncertain. V was cut by 4 bases and J by 1 base, with 13 bases left in between. Germline V CDR1 and CDR2: SGHVS, FNYEAQ. This CDR3 has 15 amino acids. The CDR3 DNA follows: TGTGCCAGCAGCTCATACCCGGCCGGGAACACTGAAGCTTTCTTT. It codes for CASSSYPAGNTEAFF.

This clone came up a few times. V and J are TRBV5-4 and TRBJ2-3; D remains ambiguous. CDR1 and CDR2 (germline): SGHNT, YYREEE (reference sequence). CDR3 size: 13 residues. V was clipped by 4 bases and J by 2 bases, with 8 bases between them. CDR3 sequence: CASSARFTDTQYF. The CDR3, as DNA: TGTGCCAGCAGCGCCCGATTCACAGATACGCAGTATTTT.